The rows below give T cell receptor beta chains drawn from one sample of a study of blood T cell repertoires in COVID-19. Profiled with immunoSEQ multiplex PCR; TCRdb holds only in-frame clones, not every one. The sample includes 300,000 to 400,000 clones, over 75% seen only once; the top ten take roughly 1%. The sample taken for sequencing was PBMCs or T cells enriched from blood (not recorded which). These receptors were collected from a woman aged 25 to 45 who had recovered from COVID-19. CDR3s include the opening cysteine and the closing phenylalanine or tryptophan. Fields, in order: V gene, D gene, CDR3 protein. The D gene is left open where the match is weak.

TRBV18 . CASSPLVPGTSSGNTIYF
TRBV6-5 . CASSLVRGANVLTF
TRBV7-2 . CASSLSVLTTQYF
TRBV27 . CASSFRGLVSPQHF
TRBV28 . CASSFIEAGAQHF
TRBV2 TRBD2 CASIRGLAGRGSGANVLTF
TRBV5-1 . CASSLNQGGTEAFF
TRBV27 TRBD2 CASSSNRGGGADTQYF
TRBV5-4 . CASTRRGSSNTGELFF
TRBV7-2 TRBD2 CASSLGLAGTDTQYF
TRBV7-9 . CASSLLGVFNEQFF
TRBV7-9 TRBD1 CASSPTRGTDYEQYF
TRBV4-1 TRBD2 CASSKGTSGASYEQYF
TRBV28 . CASRPFPGQGPYSGNTIYF
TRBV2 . CASSEWGRGNTIYF
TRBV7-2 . CASSPPGLYYEQYF
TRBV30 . CALQGNTEAFF
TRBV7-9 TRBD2 CASSSPTSGGDNSYEQYF
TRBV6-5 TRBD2 CASSSGLATDTQYF
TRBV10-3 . CAISELSLANEQFF
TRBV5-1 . CASSPPTGLGETQYF
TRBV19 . CASSMQGILNTEAFF
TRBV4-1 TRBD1 CASSQEGQGLVEQYF
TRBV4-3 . CASSQGGGGAYEQYF
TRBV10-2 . CASSGAGLLYGYTF
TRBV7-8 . CASSLSQGPQHF
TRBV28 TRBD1 CASSSLRDSSGNTIYF
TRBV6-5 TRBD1 CASSYSTGLAFF
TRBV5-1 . CASSFGGESNQPQHF
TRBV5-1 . CASGGPTEAFF
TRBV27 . CASSPGGTEAFF
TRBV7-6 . CASSSAGSSYNEQFF
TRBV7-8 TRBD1 CASSRPRQGAYTGELFF
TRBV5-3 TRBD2 CARRQLAGASYEQYF
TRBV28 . CASTTPGVENTEAFF
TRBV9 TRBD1 CASSVDGTASTDTQYF
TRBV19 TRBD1 CASSSDRGLWQPQHF
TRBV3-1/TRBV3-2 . CASSQNSGEQFF
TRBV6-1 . CASSDSLNTEAFF
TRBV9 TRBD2 CASSVDASGRYANRQETQYF
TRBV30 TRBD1 CAWSGGQGGEKLFF
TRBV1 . CTSSQDPGAPGLENTGELFF
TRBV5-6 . CASSSVGLTERGYTF
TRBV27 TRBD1 CASRRGQGTYNSPLHF
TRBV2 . CASSLGQNTEAFF
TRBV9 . CASKRGSNQPQHF
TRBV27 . CASSFNQGAQETQYF
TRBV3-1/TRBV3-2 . CASSQANYGYTF
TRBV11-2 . CASSSTGALWEQYF
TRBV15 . CATSRDGLQETQYF
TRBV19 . CASSIGTGSEQYF